The 24 T cell receptor beta chains given below trace back to one sample, sequenced in a study of identical twins. TCRdb re-called the 5' RACE reads with MiXCR, one entry per CDR3 protein. The data contain 250,000 or so distinct CDR3 sequences, 7.5% of them singletons. In addition, the sample was reused for a study of yellow fever vaccine responses in identical twins.

The material sequenced was CD8+ T cells sorted from blood. The receptors were sampled from a woman between 18 and 29 years old in good health.

The chain joins TRBV5-1 to TRBJ2-1; 13 bases map to TRBD2. The germline V gene has CDR1 SGHRS and CDR2 YFSETQ. The length of the CDR3 is 15 residues. With 4 bases clipped from V and 8 bases from J, the junction kept 6 bases outside the gene matches. As DNA, the CDR3 is TGCGCCAGCAGCCTCACTAGCGGGAGGGCGGATGAGCAGTTCTTC. This translates into CASSLTSGRADEQFF.

The rearrangement joins TRBV7-2 to TRBJ2-7; the match to TRBD2 covers 13 bases. CDR3 length: 15 amino acids. The J segment lost 3 bases and the V segment lost 6 bases, leaving 5 bases of the junction unmatched. Germline V gene lookup returns CDR1 SGHTA and CDR2 FQGNSA. The CDR3 DNA sequence: TGTGCCAGCAGTCGCTGGACTAGCGGGAGCTACGAGCAGTACTTC. This encodes CASSRWTSGSYEQYF.

The rearrangement links TRBV6-2 or TRBV6-3 to TRBJ2-7, with D unclear. Trimming removed 4 bases from V and 2 bases from J, with 15 bases in between. Germline CDR1 MNHEY, CDR2 SVGEGT. The length of the CDR3 is 15 residues. This CDR3 is CASSLGVGAPYEQYF. CDR3 bases: TGTGCCAGCAGTTTGGGTGTCGGAGCACCCTACGAGCAGTACTTC.

This clonotype was seen only a few times. V gene TRBV7-6 combines with J gene TRBJ2-5; perhaps TRBD2 as D (6 bases). This CDR3 has 18 amino acids. Per the germline V gene, CDR1 is SGHVS and CDR2 is FNYEAQ. V lost 1 base and J lost 3, with 21 bases in between. The CDR3 DNA reads as TGTGCCAGCAGCTTAGTGATCGGGGGACGAGGATTTAAAGAGACCCAGTACTTC. Protein: CASSLVIGGRGFKETQYF.

This clonotype was counted between two and nine times. The rearrangement links TRBV2 to TRBJ2-1; maybe TRBD2 (6 bases). Trimming took 3 bases from V and 5 from J, leaving 14 bases between them. Germline V gives CDR1 SNHLY, CDR2 FYNNEI. The CDR3 extends over 15 amino acids. For the CDR3, the DNA is TGTGCCAGCAGTGAGCGACTAGTGGGGAACAATGAGCAGTTCTTC. As protein: CASSERLVGNNEQFF.

This clonotype was detected many times. CDR3 in DNA: TGTGCCAGCAGCCGACCGTGGGAAACGGGGGACACCGGGGAGCTGTTTTTT. This codes for CASSRPWETGDTGELFF. V gene TRBV28 combines with J gene TRBJ2-2, with D possibly matching TRBD2 (6 bases). This CDR3 comprises 17 residues. The V end lost 6 bases, the J end lost 3 bases, and 20 bases lay between the germline ends. Germline V gene data show CDR1 as MDHEN and CDR2 as SYDVKM.

In this sample, this clonotype turned up a few times. The gene calls are TRBV7-9 and TRBJ2-3; 9 bases map to TRBD2. The ends lost 2 bases at V and 6 bases at J; junction bases unmatched: 6. Germline V lookup: CDR1 SEHNR, CDR2 FQNEAQ (reference sequence). This CDR3 comprises 15 residues. CDR3: CASSLIAGGPDTQYF. The CDR3 DNA reads as TGTGCCAGCAGCTTAATTGCGGGAGGGCCGGATACGCAGTATTTT.

This clonotype was counted a few times. The chain carries TRBV19 and TRBJ2-7; 10 nucleotides match TRBD2. The J segment lost 7 bases and the V segment lost 5 bases, leaving 5 bases of the junction unmatched. In germline, CDR1 is LNHDA, CDR2 SQIVND (reference sequence). This CDR3 spans 13 amino acids. In DNA, the CDR3 is TGTGCCAGTAGTGTGGGACTAGCGAAGGAGCAGTACTTC. Translation: CASSVGLAKEQYF.

This clonotype was recorded a few times. The V gene is TRBV9, the J gene TRBJ2-2, with D uncertain. The germline V gene encodes CDR1 SGDLS and CDR2 YYNGEE. Trimming removed 3 bases at V and 2 bases at J, with 5 bases between. This CDR3 spans 13 amino acids. This CDR3 reads CASSALNTGELFF. The CDR3 coding sequence is TGTGCCAGCAGCGCACTCAACACCGGGGAGCTGTTTTTT.

This clonotype was counted only a few times. This chain links TRBV5-6 with TRBJ2-1; D may be TRBD2 (5 bases). The CDR3 has 18 residues. Trimming left V 5 bases short and J 2 bases short, with 23 bases between. Germline lookup yields CDR1 SGHDT and CDR2 YYEEEE. This chain's CDR3 is CASSPRRLTTYPYNEQFF. The CDR3 DNA is TGTGCCAGCAGTCCACGGAGGCTAACGACTTACCCCTACAATGAGCAGTTCTTC.

The V call is TRBV4-1, the J call TRBJ1-2, with 7 bases that match TRBD1. This CDR3 spans 16 amino acids. Trimming removed 0 bases from V and 5 bases from J; junction bases left unmatched: 9. Germline V gives CDR1 MGHRA, CDR2 YSYEKL. CDR3 nucleotides: TGCGCCAGCAGCCAAGATCTTTCCGACAGGGTGTATGGCTACACCTTC. Encoded protein: CASSQDLSDRVYGYTF.

In its sample, this clonotype was seen many times. J is TRBJ2-7 and V is TRBV10-3; the match to TRBD1 covers 7 bases. In germline, CDR1 is ENHRY, CDR2 SYGVKD. The CDR3 totals 14 residues. V dropped 4 bases and J dropped 1; count of bases not matched to a gene: 4. CDR3 coding DNA: TGTGCCATCAGTGCGGACAGGACATCCTACGAGCAGTACTTC. Translation gives CAISADRTSYEQYF.

This clonotype was counted between two and nine times. The CDR3 DNA sequence: TGTGCCAGCAGTTCCTTACAGCGGTACTATGGCTACACCTTC. Translating it yields CASSSLQRYYGYTF. The chain combines TRBV12-3 or TRBV12-4 with TRBJ1-2, with D unresolved. The V and J ends lost 4 bases and 3 bases respectively, with 12 bases between them. The CDR3 has 14 residues.

This clonotype was counted at least ten times. This chain links TRBV9 with TRBJ2-1, with 7 bases lining up with TRBD2. The V and J ends lost 4 bases and 7 bases, in that order; junction bases with no gene match: 11. Germline CDR1 reads SGDLS; CDR2 reads YYNGEE. The CDR3 length is 15 residues. CDR3 nucleotides: TGTGCCAGCAGCCTCCGACTAGCAGGACCGAATGAGCAGTTCTTC. Translating it yields CASSLRLAGPNEQFF.

This sequence joins TRBV28 and TRBJ1-2; no definite D call. The germline V gene has CDR1 MDHEN and CDR2 SYDVKM. The CDR3 has 12 amino acids. With 5 bases removed from V and 7 bases from J, the gap between germline ends came to 11 bases. CDR3 loop: CASSQTTCGYTF. As DNA, the CDR3 is TGTGCCAGCAGTCAGACGACCTGTGGCTACACCTTC.

This clonotype was observed a handful of times. The chain recombines TRBV20-1 with TRBJ1-1, with 9 positions matching TRBD1. CDR3 length equals 15 residues. Germline V CDR1 and CDR2: DFQATT, SNEGSKA (reference sequence). V shed 3 bases, J shed 3 bases, and the junction held 8 bases outside the gene matches. CDR3 nucleotide sequence: TGCAGTGCTAGTCCATGGGACAGGGAGGACACTGAAGCTTTCTTT. Translated, it gives CSASPWDREDTEAFF.

This clonotype was recorded a few times. The V gene is TRBV7-2, the J gene TRBJ2-5, with 10 bases aligning to TRBD2. Unmatched junction bases numbered 12, after V lost 7 bases and J lost 1 base. The CDR3 totals 17 residues. Germline CDR1 is SGHTA and CDR2 is FQGNSA. The CDR3: CASTLNTTSGPQETQYF. Here the CDR3 DNA reads TGTGCCAGCACCCTGAACACGACTAGCGGGCCCCAAGAGACCCAGTACTTC.

This clonotype has at least ten counts. V usage is TRBV7-6 and J usage is TRBJ2-7, with D perhaps matching TRBD2 (6 bases). The germline V gene encodes CDR1 SGHVS and CDR2 FNYEAQ. This CDR3 has 15 amino acids. Between the trimmed V and J ends, which lost 0 bases and 3 bases, there was a span of 12 bases. The CDR3 DNA reads as TGTGCCAGCAGCTTAGCGGAGGGGCAGTACTACGAGCAGTACGTC. Translated: CASSLAEGQYYEQYV.

V usage is TRBV4-2 and J usage is TRBJ2-1, with 7 bases aligning to TRBD2. V lost 0 bases, J lost 4 bases, and 6 bases stayed unmatched. The CDR3 has 16 residues. CDR1 and CDR2 from the germline V gene are LGHNA and YNFKEQ. CDR3 residues: CASSQDHGGSYNEQFF. The CDR3 DNA sequence: TGTGCCAGCAGCCAAGATCATGGCGGGAGTTACAATGAGCAGTTCTTC.

This clonotype was detected ten times or more. V gene TRBV20-1 combines with J gene TRBJ2-1, with 9 positions matching TRBD2. CDR3 length equals 13 residues. The germline CDR1 and CDR2 sequences are DFQATT and SNEGSKA (reference sequence). The V segment lost 5 bases and the J segment 10 bases; nucleotides outside the gene matches: 9. The CDR3 DNA reads as TGCAGTGCTGGACCCGGGACTAGCTGGGAGCAGTTCTTC. Its protein product is CSAGPGTSWEQFF.

The sample holds many counts of this clonotype. This chain joins TRBV29-1 and TRBJ2-7; D remains unclear. Trimming took off 3 bases at V and 1 base at J, with 7 bases between the two ends. Germline lookup yields CDR1 SQVTM and CDR2 ANQGSEA. The CDR3 runs to 12 residues. The CDR3 nucleotides read TGCAGCGTTGATATTGGGTCCTACGAGCAGTACTTC. Its protein product is CSVDIGSYEQYF.

The V call is TRBV5-6, the J call TRBJ2-1, with D perhaps TRBD2 (6 bases). Germline-derived CDR1 and CDR2 are SGHDT and YYEEEE. The CDR3 is made up of 13 amino acids. V lost 7 bases to trimming and J lost 2 bases, with 10 bases between them. The DNA for the CDR3 is TGTGCCAGCCGGGACTCGGCCTACAATGAGCAGTTCTTC. This encodes CASRDSAYNEQFF.

CDR3 coding DNA: TGTGCCAGCAGCCTGGAGACAGGGGGACTCATCTACGAGCAGTACTTC. Its protein product is CASSLETGGLIYEQYF. The chain employs TRBV11-3 and TRBJ2-7; 9 positions match TRBD1. This CDR3 contains 16 residues. Germline CDR1 and CDR2: SGHNT and YENEEA. The ends lost 5 bases at V and 3 bases at J; junction bases unmatched: 11.

The gene calls are TRBV15 and TRBJ2-3; tentatively, D is TRBD2 (6 bases). In germline, CDR1 is LNHNV, CDR2 YYDKDF (reference sequence). V was shortened by 5 bases and J by 0 bases, with 12 bases between the two germline ends. The CDR3 extends over 15 amino acids. The chain's CDR3 is CATSSGDTSTDTQYF. In DNA form, the CDR3 reads TGTGCCACCAGCTCGGGAGATACTAGCACAGATACGCAGTATTTT.